Detailed here is one T cell receptor (beta chain). The target antigen is unknown. The sample originates from a study of shared clonotypes between healthy human individuals. Study conclusions and caveats: Blood was the sole source, and tissue repertoires probably differ.

With 2 bases removed from V and 6 bases from J, the gap between germline ends came to 10 bases. The CDR3 is made up of 14 amino acids. Germline V gene data show CDR1 as SGHTA and CDR2 as FQGNSA. Several immunoSEQ 96-well plates shared each subset's DNA, each plate a replicate. Template for every sorted-subset replicate PCR totaled 150 to 250 ng DNA, 25,000 to 35,000 T cell genomes. Original processing methods: ImmunoSEQ only sent back junction sequences with no quality scores, so filtering was done differently. Sequencing was performed with immunoSEQ multiplex PCR; in TCRdb, only in-frame clones are kept and a portion is missing. V and J calls and clone size come straight from that table; D and trimming were deduced from the DNA. The sample records hundreds of thousands of clones, 60% to 80% being singletons.

The TCR was taken from a woman under 40 in good health. V is TRBV7-2 and J is TRBJ2-2; D is undetermined. The specimen was memory CD4+ T cells sorted from blood. The subset is: CD45RA-negative fraction. The CDR3, as DNA: TGTGCCAGCAGCTTACCTGCTCCTGCCGGGGAGCTGTTTTTT. It codes for CASSLPAPAGELFF. The entire variable domain, with the rest obtained from reference TRBV7-2 and TRBJ2-2, is as follows: GAGVSQSPSNKVTEKGKDVELRCDPISGHTALYWYRQSLGQGLEFLIYFQGNSAPDKSGLPSDRFSAERTGGSVSTLTIQRTQQEDSAVYLCASSLPAPAGELFFGEGSRLTVL.